The T cell receptor beta chain under discussion was sequenced for a study of T cells in Graves' hyperthyroidism and ophthalmopathy. Using RNA transcripts as the source, TCR beta CDR3 regions were amplified. Initially, a first-round RT-PCR of the TCR CDR3 employed the HTBI primer set. TCRdb called the multiplex PCR reads again in MiXCR, with one record for every CDR3 protein. The sample includes hundreds of thousands of distinct CDR3 sequences, over 15% of them seen just once. Germline V lookup: CDR1 SNHLY, CDR2 FYNNEI. The trim removed 4 bases at V and 0 bases at J, leaving 10 bases unmatched. The CDR3 is 18 amino acids. PBMCs came from 10 ml fresh peripheral blood.

The genes are TRBV2 and TRBJ1-3, with 9 bases identical to TRBD1. The clonotype comes from a woman under 30 with Graves' hyperthyroidism. Sequences were obtained from blood. CDR3 sequence: CASSGPGTGISSGNTIYF. In nucleotides, the CDR3 is TGTGCCAGCAGTGGTCCCGGGACAGGGATTAGCTCTGGAAACACCATATATTTT.